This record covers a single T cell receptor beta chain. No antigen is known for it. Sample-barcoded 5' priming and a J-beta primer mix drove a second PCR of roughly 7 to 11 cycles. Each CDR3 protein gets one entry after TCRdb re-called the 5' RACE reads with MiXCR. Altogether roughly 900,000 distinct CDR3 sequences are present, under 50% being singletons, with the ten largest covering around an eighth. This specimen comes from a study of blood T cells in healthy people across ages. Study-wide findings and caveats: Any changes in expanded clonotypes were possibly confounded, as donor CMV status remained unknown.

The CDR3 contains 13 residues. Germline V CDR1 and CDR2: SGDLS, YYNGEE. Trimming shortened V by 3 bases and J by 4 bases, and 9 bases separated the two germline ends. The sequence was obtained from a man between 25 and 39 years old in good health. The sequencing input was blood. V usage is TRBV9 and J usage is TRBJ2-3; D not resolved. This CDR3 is CASSAGRADTQYF. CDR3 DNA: TGTGCCAGCAGCGCAGGACGGGCAGATACGCAGTATTTT.